This T cell receptor beta chain was captured in a study of T cells after yellow fever vaccination. Study outcomes and limitations: Bulk-population clonotypes that are abundant could appear as contaminants in FACS-sorted repertoires. The CD4 compartment and the CD8 compartment contained a small share of clonotypes in common. Once the booster was given, most primary-vaccination clones reappeared, at approximately 97% for CD4 and roughly 91% for CD8.

CDR3 length: 14 amino acids. The germline CDR1 and CDR2 sequences are MGHRA and YSYEKL. The V gene lost 2 bases and the J gene lost 5 bases, with 9 bases spanning the gap. 5'RACE template switching added a universal primer site and UMIs to TCR cDNA. TCRdb processed the 5' RACE reads anew with MiXCR; each CDR3 protein has one entry. The profile shows 80,000 to 100,000 distinct CDR3 sequences, roughly 8.2% of them singletons. This clonotype has a handful of counts. This sequence joins TRBV4-1 and TRBJ2-2; either TRBD1 or TRBD2 may supply D (5 bases each). This receptor was taken from a man in his late teens or twenties who received the YFV17D yellow fever vaccine. The sample in question was CD8+ T cells not binding an NS4B(214-222) dextramer, sorted from PBMCs, obtained more than 13 days after the first yellow fever vaccination. The CDR3 DNA sequence: TGCGCCAGCAGCCAACTGGGGGTGACCGGGGAGCTGTTTTTT. Its translation: CASSQLGVTGELFF.